Below, one T cell receptor beta chain is given with its context. The data were taken from a study of blood T cell repertoires in COVID-19. Study-wide background: The United States, Italy and Spain supplied acute and convalescent COVID-19 samples. Sources were T cells, B-cell-depleted T cells, or PBMCs; the material itself was cDNA or gDNA.

Per the authors' pipeline: Amplification of reference gene primers provided the estimated nucleated cell counts. Method: immunoSEQ multiplex PCR; TCRdb's copy keeps in-frame clones and lacks some. That table supplies the V and J calls and clone size; D and trimming were determined from the DNA. The profile shows about 220,000 clones, around 80% of them singletons. The CDR3 totals 19 residues. Losses at the gene ends were 1 base for V and 0 bases for J; bases not matched to a gene: 7. CDR1 is MNHNS and CDR2 is SASEGT in the germline V gene. The receptor's source is a woman aged 70-85 years with acute or convalescent COVID-19. The specimen was peripheral blood. J is TRBJ2-1 and V is TRBV6-1; TRBD2 agrees at 12 bases. CDR3 coding DNA: TGTGCCAGCAGTGAAGGAGGGACTAGCGGGTGGAGCTCCTACAATGAGCAGTTCTTC. It yields the protein CASSEGGTSGWSSYNEQFF.